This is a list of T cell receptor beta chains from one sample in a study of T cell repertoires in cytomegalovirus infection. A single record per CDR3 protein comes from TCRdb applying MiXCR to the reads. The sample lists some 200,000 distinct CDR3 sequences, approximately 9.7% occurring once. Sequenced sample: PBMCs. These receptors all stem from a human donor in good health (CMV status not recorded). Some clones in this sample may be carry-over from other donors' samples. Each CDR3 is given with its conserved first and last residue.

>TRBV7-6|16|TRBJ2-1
CASSSQPPTSYNEQFF
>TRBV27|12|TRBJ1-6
CASSTFDSPLHF
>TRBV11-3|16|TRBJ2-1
CASSLDRPDLGNEQFF
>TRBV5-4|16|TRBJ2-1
CASSLPGSNSYNEQFF
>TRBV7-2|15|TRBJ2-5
CASSLVGAGWETQYF
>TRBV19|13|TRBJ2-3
CASSAGRGDTQYF
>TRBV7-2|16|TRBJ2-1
CASSLPVAGGRNEQFF
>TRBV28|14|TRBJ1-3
CASSVGNSGNTIYF
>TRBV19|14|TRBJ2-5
CASSITVRQETQYF
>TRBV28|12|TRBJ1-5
CASTEGNQPQHF
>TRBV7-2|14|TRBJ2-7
CASSLKTGSYEQYF
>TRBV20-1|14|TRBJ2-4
CSAKGGYAKNIQYF
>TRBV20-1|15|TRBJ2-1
CSAAPQGSLYNEQFF
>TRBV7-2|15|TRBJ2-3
CASSVAGGPADTQYF
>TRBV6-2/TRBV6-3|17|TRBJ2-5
CASSYPAGTGGSESQYF
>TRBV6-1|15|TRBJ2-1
CASSLTVNSYNEQFF
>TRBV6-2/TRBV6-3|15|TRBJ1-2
CASLDPSGAYYGYTF
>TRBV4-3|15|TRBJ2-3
CASSQDHRGPDTQYF
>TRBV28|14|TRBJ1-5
CASRMTGNVQPQHF
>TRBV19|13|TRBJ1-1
CATEVTGTTEAFF
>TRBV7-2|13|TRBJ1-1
CASSSTGTTEAFF
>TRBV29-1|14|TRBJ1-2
CSVEPPYREGGYTF
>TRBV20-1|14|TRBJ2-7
CSAPPGLGRFEQYF
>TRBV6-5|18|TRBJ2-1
CASSYSPTSGSDYNEQFF
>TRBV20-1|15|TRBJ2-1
CSARDPGFSYNEQFF
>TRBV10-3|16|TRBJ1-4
CAISPSIQGAEGKLFF
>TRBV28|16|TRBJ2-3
CASSSSDRGYTDTQYF
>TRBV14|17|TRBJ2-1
CASSQVKWGVGPNEQFF
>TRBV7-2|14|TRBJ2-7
CASSFNFGPYEQYF
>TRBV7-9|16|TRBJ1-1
CASSLNSRGRGTEAFF
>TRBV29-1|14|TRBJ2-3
CSVGLGSATDTQYF
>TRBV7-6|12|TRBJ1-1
CASTPVGKEAFF
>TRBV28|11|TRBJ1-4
CASSYRKKLFF
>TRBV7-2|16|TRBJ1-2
CASSPPVGSNNYGYTF
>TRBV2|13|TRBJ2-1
CASSDRGKAEQFF
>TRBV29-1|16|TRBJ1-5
CSGKTGQEHSNQLQHF
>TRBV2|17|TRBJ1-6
CASSAKGLSSYNSPLHF
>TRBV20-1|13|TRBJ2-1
CSARPSGGIEQFF
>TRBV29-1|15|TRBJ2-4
CSVFDGGFGKNIQYF
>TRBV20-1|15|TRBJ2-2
CSARGGTGDTGELFF
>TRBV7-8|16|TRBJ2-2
CASSYGRRLEAGELFF
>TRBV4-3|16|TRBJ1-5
CASSQSVDRMAQPQHF
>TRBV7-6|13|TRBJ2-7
CASSRTSSYEQYF
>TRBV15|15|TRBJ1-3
CATSTSGRGGNTIYF
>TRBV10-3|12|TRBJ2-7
CATGLGVDEQYF
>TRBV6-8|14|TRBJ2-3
CASSYGVGTDTQYF
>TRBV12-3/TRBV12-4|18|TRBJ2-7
CASSLDPAGVSIWYEQYF
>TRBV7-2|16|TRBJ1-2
CASSLADSAWYYGYTF
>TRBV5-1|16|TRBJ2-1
CASSLAAGYSYNEQFF
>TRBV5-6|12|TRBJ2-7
CASSFLHYEQYF